This entry features one T cell receptor beta chain sequence. Its recognized antigen is unknown. The sample holds no much larger clone one base away, and base qualities are not on file. The germline ends are 7 bases apart after V is trimmed by 0 bases and J by 8 bases. Its CDR3 holds 12 amino acids, cysteine through phenylalanine. The only DNA kept is the CDR3, 36 bases in frame from the first base. CDR1 and CDR2 are drawn from the germline V gene: SGHAT, FQNNGV. Each collaborating institution followed its own protocols to collect whole blood in K2EDTA tubes. For TCRbeta analysis, collaborators shipped samples as frozen whole blood, isolated PBMCs, or DNA extracted from either of those sample types. TCRbeta CDR3 regions were amplified from genomic DNA by means of the immunoSEQ Assay, a bias-controlled multiplex PCR. The study's own analysis went as follows. Within the assay, amplification of reference gene primers was used to estimate how many nucleated cells each sample contained. Sequence reads were collapsed and filtered to measure the absolute abundance of every unique TCRbeta CDR3 rearrangement. For each sample, productive Simpson clonality was calculated as the square root of Simpson's diversity index across productive rearrangements. What TCRdb holds here is the immuneACCESS table cut down to in-frame rearrangements. Part of the clones is not present; checked against another copy, under half of the missing clones reflect an unresolved V gene, and the others are unexplained. V, J and clone size were drawn from that table, and D and trimming were deduced from the DNA. The sample table contains 150,000 or so clones; only one count was recorded for approximately 90% of them. Together, the top ten hold 2.5% to 3% of the sample.

The data belong to a study of blood T cell repertoires in COVID-19 (dated by TCRdb to the early 2020s). Turning to the overall study: Samples from collaborators originated in the United States, Italy and Spain and spanned both the acute and convalescent phases of COVID-19. The prospective study material was composed of cDNA or gDNA derived from T cells, B-cell-depleted T cells, or PBMCs. The dataset comprised deeply sampled blood TCRbeta repertoires from subjects exposed to, actively infected with, or recovered from COVID-19. The repertoires were released in a freely available public database meant as a resource for research on the immune response to SARS-CoV-2. Samples came from the ongoing ImmuneRACE study (first 160 participants) plus 1,254 subjects from 6 global collaborators. The sample metadata nearly always contained a de-identified subject ID, COVID-19 status, age in years and sex. Where available, HLA class I and class II types were obtained from metadata supplied by the sample provider rather than from assay-based typing. General study outcomes and caveats: Clinical and demographic metadata were provided uncurated, with the amount varying by source and participant.

The material sequenced was peripheral blood. This TCR derives from a man in his sixties with active or convalescent COVID-19. Recombination joined TRBV11-2 with TRBJ1-1, with no confident D gene call. The bases read TGTGCCAGCAGCTTAGACGGGTACGAAGCTTTCTTT. Translated, it gives CASSLDGYEAFF.